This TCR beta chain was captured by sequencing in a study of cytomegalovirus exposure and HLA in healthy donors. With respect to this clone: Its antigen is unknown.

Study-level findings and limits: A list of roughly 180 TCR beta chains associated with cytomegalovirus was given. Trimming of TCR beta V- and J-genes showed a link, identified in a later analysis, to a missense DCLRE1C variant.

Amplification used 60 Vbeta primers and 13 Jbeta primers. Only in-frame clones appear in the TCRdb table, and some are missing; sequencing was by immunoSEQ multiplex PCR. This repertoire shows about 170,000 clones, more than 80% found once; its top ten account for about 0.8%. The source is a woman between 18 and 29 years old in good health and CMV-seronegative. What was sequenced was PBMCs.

The CDR3 sequence is CASRAQGVFQETQYF. In DNA, the CDR3 is TGTGCCAGCAGAGCACAGGGAGTGTTCCAAGAGACCCAGTACTTC. The chain links TRBV6-1 to TRBJ2-5; tentatively, D is TRBD1 (6 bases). The germline gives CDR1 MNHNS, CDR2 SASEGT. The CDR3 is 15 residues long. The V and J ends lost 6 bases and 1 base respectively, with 15 bases between them.